This T cell receptor (beta chain) was captured by sequencing in a study of T-cell reconstitution after alpha-beta-depleted transplantation in children (dated by TCRdb to between 2015 and 2016). The study in broad terms: The study quantitatively tracked T-cell immune reconstitution after TCRalphabeta/CD19-depleted allogeneic hematopoietic cell transplantation in children using TCR repertoire profiling.

From its cysteine to its phenylalanine, the CDR3 spans 12 amino acids. The kept DNA is CDR3 alone, 36 bases in frame from the first base. The junction shows trimming of 5 bases on V and 8 bases on J, and the gene matches do not reach 3 bases of it. The germline V gene encodes CDR1 MGHDK and CDR2 SYGVNS. Library preparation used PCR. Data came from an Illumina HiSeq 2500. To normalize quantification of the TCRbeta repertoire, the TCR libraries were built with molecular barcoding that relied on unique molecular identifiers. TCRdb trimmed public reads at Q25 via fastp, called clones via MiXCR and kept in-frame beta chains. Rows are combined by CDR3 protein, so each entry shows the most common genes and DNA. The sample table contains roughly 220,000 distinct CDR3 sequences; only one count was recorded for around 12% of them. The ten largest clones capture around 2.5% of the sample. This clonotype was observed many times. Its antigen is currently not known. No per-base quality is available; no much larger clone lies one base away.

This receptor was identified in a human donor who donated a stem cell graft to a child with acute lymphoblastic leukemia. The V and J segments used are TRBV25-1 and TRBJ2-1; 7 junctional bases match TRBD1. The sample here was PBMCs from the stem cell graft donor, taken from the stem cell graft. For the CDR3, the sequence is CASSTGVYEQFF. The sequenced DNA is TGTGCCAGCAGTACAGGGGTCTATGAGCAGTTCTTC.